This TCR beta chain originates from a study of OX40 agonist ivuxolimab in advanced cancers. About the study: Males comprised 70% to 85% of the group, whose mean age was about 60 years (range roughly 23 to 90). Study results and limitations: Expanded clones belonging to CD8+ T cells outnumbered, on average, those of CD4+.

Regarding this clone: Its matching antigen is unknown.

Deletions cut 4 bases from V and 5 bases from J, with 16 bases between. This CDR3 spans 15 amino acids. Germline loops: CDR1 SGHDT, CDR2 YYEEEE. Clones were sequenced by immunoSEQ multiplex PCR, and TCRdb holds only the in-frame ones, with some missing. This table holds roughly 38,000 clones, 92% found once. Patients who had autoimmune disease history or got systemic immunosuppression were left out. The input for sequencing was CD4+ or CD8+ T cells sorted from blood, taken in a trial of the OX40 agonist ivuxolimab. The TCR sequence derives from an adult with an advanced solid tumor such as melanoma, head and neck, liver or kidney cancer. The gene calls are TRBV5-6 and TRBJ1-5, with D perhaps matching TRBD1 (5 bases). The chain's CDR3 is CASSLIRDSHQPQHF. In DNA, the CDR3 is TGTGCCAGCAGCCTCATCCGGGACTCCCATCAGCCCCAGCATTTT.